This T cell receptor (beta chain) was identified in a study of T-cell memory formation after mild COVID-19. Study context: Largely, the TCR clusters proved donor specific.

Sample barcodes and UMIs were carried by the TCR alpha and TCR beta cDNA libraries that 5'RACE generated with constant-segment primers. MiXCR was run by TCRdb on the 5' RACE reads, yielding one entry per CDR3 protein. The sample holds a few hundred thousand distinct CDR3 sequences, about 20% seen once. Notes on this clonotype: Its antigen is undetermined.

V was trimmed by 2 bases and J by 5 bases, leaving 13 bases between them. Germline V gene sequence: CDR1 SGHVS, CDR2 FQNEAQ. This CDR3 spans 15 amino acids. Study-wide findings and caveats: Nothing confirmed that second-wave clones peaking on day 37 were specific for SARS-CoV-2.

The sequence derives from an adult woman who had mild COVID-19 (a few samples of this study predate the infection). Cell type and time point are not known. The sequencing sample was made of PBMCs or a T cell subset sorted from them (not recorded which). The rearrangement joins TRBV7-8 to TRBJ2-1; D gene ambiguous. In nucleotides, the CDR3 is TGTGCCAGCAGCTTACTTTTTGGTTCGGACAATGAGCAGTTCTTC. This codes for CASSLLFGSDNEQFF.